This T cell receptor beta chain derives from a study of cytomegalovirus exposure and HLA in healthy donors. Study-wide results and limits: The sole available immune exposure information was CMV serostatus.

The PCR ran on 60 Vbeta and 13 Jbeta primers. Authors' processing steps: Counted up in a later analysis, unique TCR beta chains came to about 80 million, with around 12 million shared. The repertoire was sequenced with immunoSEQ multiplex PCR; TCRdb's copy has only in-frame clones and lacks some. That table furnishes V, J and clone size, whereas the DNA furnished D and trimming. The data show some 120,000 clones, around four fifths seen once. As concerns this clone: Its antigen remains unidentified.

The clonotype originates from a male donor in good health and CMV-seropositive. The sample consisted of PBMCs.

The CDR3 bases are TGTGCCAGCAGGGATTCTAGCGGGAGCATCTACGAGCAGTACTTC. Amino acid sequence: CASRDSSGSIYEQYF. The rearrangement joins TRBV28 to TRBJ2-7, with 10 bases lining up with TRBD2. CDR1 is MDHEN, CDR2 SYDVKM, per germline. The CDR3 sequence is 15 residues long. Trimming took 6 bases from V and 3 from J; bases not matched to a gene: 8. Full variable domain (rest looked up from reference TRBV28 and TRBJ2-7): DVKVTQSSRYLVKRTGEKVFLECVQDMDHENMFWYRQDPGLGLRLIYFSYDVKMKEKGDIPEGYSVSREKKERFSLILESASTNQTSMYLCASRDSSGSIYEQYFGPGTRLTVT.